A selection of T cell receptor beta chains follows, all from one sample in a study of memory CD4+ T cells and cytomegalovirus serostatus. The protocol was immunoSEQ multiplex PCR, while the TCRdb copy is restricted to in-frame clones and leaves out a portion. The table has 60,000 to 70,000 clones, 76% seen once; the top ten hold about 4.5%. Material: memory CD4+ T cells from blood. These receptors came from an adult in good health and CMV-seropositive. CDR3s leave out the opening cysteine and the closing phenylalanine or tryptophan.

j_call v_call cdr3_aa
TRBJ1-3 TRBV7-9 ASSLGGGSGNTIY
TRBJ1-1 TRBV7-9 ASSGQGANTEAF
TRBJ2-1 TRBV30 AWTQAGAEQF
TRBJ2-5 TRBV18 ASSPLGLEETQY
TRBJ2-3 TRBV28 ASRGLGDTQY
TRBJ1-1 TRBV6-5 ASSYLSRVPEAF
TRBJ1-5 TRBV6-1 ASRLVQGDQPQH
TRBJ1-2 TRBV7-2 ASSSWDRFYGYT
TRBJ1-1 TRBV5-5 ASSPMTANTEAF
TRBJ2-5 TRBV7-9 ASSLGLAGGKN
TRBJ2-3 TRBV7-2 ASSLSAGTDTQY
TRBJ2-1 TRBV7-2 ASSRGGTPNEQF
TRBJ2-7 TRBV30 AWSVGVGGYEQY
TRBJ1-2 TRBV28 ASSSKYGYT
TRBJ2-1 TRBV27 ASSSTWREHNNEQF
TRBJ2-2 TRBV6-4 ASSEGAITGELF
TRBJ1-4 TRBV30 AWSSPGGANEKLF
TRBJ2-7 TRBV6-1 ASSKSLYEQY
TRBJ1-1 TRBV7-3 ASSVVQGASEAF
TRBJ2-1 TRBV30 AWEGGGEQF
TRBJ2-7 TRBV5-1 ASSQQNYEQY
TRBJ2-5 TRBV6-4 ATLVSGGRQTQY
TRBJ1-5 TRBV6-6 ASRPYRDSNQPQH
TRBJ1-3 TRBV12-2 ASRLERGGVLRSPSGNTIY
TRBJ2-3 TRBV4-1 ASSWGGVKDTQY
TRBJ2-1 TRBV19 ASSIGGSYNEQF